This is a list of T cell receptor beta chains from one sample in a study of cytomegalovirus exposure and HLA in healthy donors. TCRdb keeps only in-frame clones here, not all; method: immunoSEQ multiplex PCR. The table has some 150,000 clones, 60% to 85% seen once. Sequencing used PBMCs. The receptors shown here come from a woman in her forties in good health and CMV-seronegative. Both conserved end residues are part of each CDR3. The D gene is left open where the match is weak. The size entry is marked missing in some rows and otherwise reads once, few, many or a size class.

>-|TRBV6-1|TRBJ1-2|-
CASRPGRSFGYTF
TGTGCCAGCAGGCCAGGGCGTTCCTTTGGCTACACCTTC
>once|TRBV6-5|TRBJ1-2|-
CASSYYRANYGYTF
TGTGCCAGCAGTTACTACAGGGCTAACTATGGCTACACCTTC
>once|TRBV6-5|TRBJ2-7|TRBD1
CASSYSGGQDGYEQYF
TGTGCCAGCAGTTACTCGGGCGGACAGGACGGGTACGAGCAGTACTTC
>-|TRBV7-9|TRBJ1-1|TRBD1
CASSYRGYNTEAFF
TGTGCCAGCAGCTACAGGGGGTATAACACTGAAGCTTTCTTT
>-|TRBV7-2|TRBJ2-5|-
CASRHVSRGQETQYF
TGTGCCAGCAGACACGTCAGCAGGGGACAAGAGACCCAGTACTTC
>-|TRBV10-3|TRBJ1-1|TRBD1
CAISENDRGTEAFF
TGTGCCATCAGTGAGAATGACAGGGGCACTGAAGCTTTCTTT
>-|TRBV30|TRBJ1-5|-
CAWSPGQANQPQHF
TGTGCCTGGAGTCCGGGACAAGCCAATCAGCCCCAGCATTTT
>-|TRBV5-4|TRBJ1-3|-
CASRDLEQQDTIYF
TGTGCCAGCAGGGACTTAGAACAGCAAGACACCATATATTTT
>-|TRBV11-2|TRBJ1-1|-
CASSPAIDRNTEAFF
TGTGCCAGCAGCCCGGCGATCGACAGGAACACTGAAGCTTTCTTT
>-|TRBV28|TRBJ1-1|-
CASSYGTNTEAFF
TGTGCCAGCAGTTACGGGACTAACACTGAAGCTTTCTTT
>-|TRBV5-4|TRBJ2-3|TRBD1
CASSYGQGYGDTQYF
TGTGCCAGCAGCTATGGACAGGGGTACGGAGATACGCAGTATTTT